These T cell receptor beta chains were read from a single sample in a study of T cell repertoires in cytomegalovirus infection. TCRdb called the reads again in MiXCR, with one record for every CDR3 protein. The sample gives some 200,000 distinct CDR3 sequences, 8.5% to 10% of which show up once; approximately 4.6% is in the top ten. Sequencing was performed on PBMCs. These receptors all come from a human donor in good health (CMV status not recorded). Some clones in this sample may be carry-over from other donors' samples. The CDR3 runs from the conserved cysteine through the conserved F or W. The order of the fields is D gene, clone size, J gene, V gene, CDR3 protein, CDR3 DNA. The D gene is left open where the match is weak. Size is stated for part of the rows, as once, few or many counts, or as a class when the clone is expanded.

>.|many|TRBJ2-5|TRBV20-1
CSARMGQETQYF
TGCAGTGCCAGAATGGGCCAAGAGACCCAGTACTTC
>TRBD1|many|TRBJ1-6|TRBV12-3/TRBV12-4
CASTIGGTGSPLHF
TGTGCCAGCACAATAGGTGGGACAGGATCACCCCTCCACTTT
>.|few|TRBJ1-5|TRBV19
CASSPPAGRLPQHF
TGTGCCAGTAGTCCTCCTGCGGGGCGCCTTCCCCAGCATTTT
>TRBD1|many|TRBJ2-1|TRBV28
CASSNLGTGTNNEQFF
TGTGCCAGCAGCAACCTCGGGACAGGGACAAACAATGAGCAGTTCTTC
>.|.|TRBJ2-1|TRBV28
CASSSGGRDEKFF
TGTGCCAGCAGTTCAGGTGGAAGGGACGAGAAGTTCTTC
>.|.|TRBJ1-5|TRBV2
CASSEAPYQPQHF
TGTGCCAGCAGTGAAGCCCCCTATCAGCCCCAGCATTTT
>.|few|TRBJ2-1|TRBV6-2/TRBV6-3
CASSYAGAGSYNEQFF
TGTGCCAGCAGTTACGCAGGGGCGGGGTCCTACAATGAGCAGTTCTTC
>TRBD1|many|TRBJ1-4|TRBV10-1
CASSTGTAPEKLFF
TGCGCCAGCAGCACCGGGACAGCCCCTGAAAAACTGTTTTTT
>.|many|TRBJ1-1|TRBV7-8
CASSPWTDMNTEAFF
TGTGCCAGCAGCCCTTGGACAGACATGAACACTGAAGCTTTCTTT
>.|many|TRBJ1-5|TRBV7-2
CASSLDGGRGKQSNQPQHF
TGTGCCAGCAGCTTAGATGGGGGGCGCGGAAAACAGAGCAATCAGCCCCAGCATTTT